This T cell receptor (beta chain) originates from a study of beta chain features in type 1 diabetes. Worth noting for this clone: Antigen unknown.

Trimming removed 2 bases at V and 6 bases at J, with 12 bases between. The germline V gene encodes CDR1 SGDLS and CDR2 YYNGEE. The CDR3 is 13 amino acids. Study-wide points: Shorter TCRB CDR3s, moderately but significantly so, marked every one of the four CD4+ subsets in Type 1 diabetes patients. HLA effects on TCRB rearrangement stayed unresolved here.

Reverse transcription of all isolated RNA meant that expressed TCRB transcripts were sequenced. The data were produced by immunoSEQ multiplex PCR, yet TCRdb's version contains in-frame clones alone and is incomplete. The sample records around 430,000 clones, approximately 31% being singletons. A single heparinised blood sample, averaging roughly 0.11 L, was obtained per donor. Each of the CD4+ naive, central memory, regulatory and stem cell-like memory populations was sorted via CD45RO/CCR7/CD25/CD127/CD95/CD27. V is TRBV9 and J is TRBJ2-7; weak D call: TRBD1 (5 bases). The TCR sequence derives from a man aged 18 to 29 in good health. Sequencing was carried out using naive CD4+ T cells from blood. CDR3 nucleotide sequence: TGTGCCAGCAGCGTGGGGTGGGGCTCCGAGCAGTACTTC. Its protein is CASSVGWGSEQYF.